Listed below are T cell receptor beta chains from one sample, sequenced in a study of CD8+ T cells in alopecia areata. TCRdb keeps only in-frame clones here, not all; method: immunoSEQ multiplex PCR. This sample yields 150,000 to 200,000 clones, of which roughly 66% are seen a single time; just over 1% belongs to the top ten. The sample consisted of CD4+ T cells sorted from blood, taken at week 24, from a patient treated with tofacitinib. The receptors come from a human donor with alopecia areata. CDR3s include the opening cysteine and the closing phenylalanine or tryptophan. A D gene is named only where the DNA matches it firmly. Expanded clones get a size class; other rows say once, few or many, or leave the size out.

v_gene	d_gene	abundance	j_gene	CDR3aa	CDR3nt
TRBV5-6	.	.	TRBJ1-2	CASKVYHEGGYTF	TGTGCCAGCAAAGTTTACCACGAGGGGGGCTACACCTTC
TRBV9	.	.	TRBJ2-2	CASSVEPSDTGELFF	TGTGCCAGCAGCGTAGAACCTAGCGACACCGGGGAGCTGTTTTTT
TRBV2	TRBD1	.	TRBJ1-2	CASSLPGQVYGYTF	TGTGCCAGCAGTCTTCCGGGACAGGTGTATGGCTACACCTTC
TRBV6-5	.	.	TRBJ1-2	CASSPRESGGYTF	TGTGCCAGCAGTCCCCGGGAATCGGGGGGCTACACCTTC
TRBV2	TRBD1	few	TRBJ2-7	CASRRTGFEQYF	TGTGCCAGCAGGAGGACAGGTTTCGAGCAGTACTTC
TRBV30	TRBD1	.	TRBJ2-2	CAWSVTGSTGELFF	TGTGCCTGGAGTGTGACAGGGTCCACCGGGGAGCTGTTTTTT
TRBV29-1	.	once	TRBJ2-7	CSVVRGTYEQYF	TGCAGCGTTGTTAGGGGTACCTACGAGCAGTACTTC
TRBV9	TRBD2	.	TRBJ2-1	CASSVGSGGANEQFF	TGTGCCAGCAGCGTAGGAAGCGGGGGGGCCAATGAGCAGTTCTTC
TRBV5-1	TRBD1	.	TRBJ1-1	CASTRQGMTEAFF	TGCGCCAGCACTAGACAGGGGATGACTGAAGCTTTCTTT
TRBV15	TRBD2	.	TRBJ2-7	CATSRASPGGSDEQYF	TGTGCCACCAGCAGAGCCTCACCGGGGGGTTCGGACGAGCAGTACTTC
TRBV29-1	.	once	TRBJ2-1	CSVEPGNEQFF	TGCAGCGTGGAACCGGGCAATGAGCAGTTCTTC
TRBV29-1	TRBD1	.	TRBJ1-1	CSVGQSGGAFF	TGCAGCGTGGGACAGAGTGGTGGAGCTTTCTTT
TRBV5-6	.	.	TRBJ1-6	CASSQGRTKLHF	TGTGCCAGCAGCCAGGGACGGACGAAACTCCACTTT
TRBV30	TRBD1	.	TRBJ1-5	CAWSGTGGQPQHF	TGTGCCTGGAGTGGGACAGGTGGGCAGCCCCAGCATTTT
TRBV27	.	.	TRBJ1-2	CASKTGRDSGYTF	TGTGCCAGCAAGACCGGCAGGGACTCTGGCTACACCTTC
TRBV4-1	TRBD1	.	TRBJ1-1	CASSQAGQGANTEAFF	TGCGCCAGCAGCCAAGCAGGTCAGGGGGCGAACACTGAAGCTTTCTTT
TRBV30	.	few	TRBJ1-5	CAWSQGESNQPQHF	TGTGCCTGGAGCCAAGGAGAGAGCAATCAGCCCCAGCATTTT
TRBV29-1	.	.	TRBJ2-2	CSVPGQTNTGELFF	TGCAGCGTTCCGGGACAAACGAACACCGGGGAGCTGTTTTTT
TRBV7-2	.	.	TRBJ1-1	CASRLTTGVSAFF	TGTGCCAGCAGACTAACCACCGGGGTGTCAGCTTTCTTT
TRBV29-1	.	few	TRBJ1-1	CSVVGAELGAFF	TGCAGCGTGGTCGGTGCTGAGCTGGGAGCTTTCTTT
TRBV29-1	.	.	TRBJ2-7	CSVLQGYEQYF	TGCAGCGTGCTACAGGGCTACGAGCAGTACTTC
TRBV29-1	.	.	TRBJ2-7	CSVVRSWDEQYF	TGCAGCGTTGTCCGGAGTTGGGACGAGCAGTACTTC
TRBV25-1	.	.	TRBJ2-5	CASRGVGTQYF	TGTGCCAGCAGGGGGGTTGGGACCCAGTACTTC
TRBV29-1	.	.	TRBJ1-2	CSVESGAEGYTF	TGCAGCGTTGAATCTGGGGCCGAGGGCTACACCTTC
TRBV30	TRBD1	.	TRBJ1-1	CAWRRTGSGTEAFF	TGTGCCTGGAGGCGGACAGGGAGTGGCACTGAAGCTTTCTTT
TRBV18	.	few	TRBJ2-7	CASSPPLAGGSSYEQYF	TGTGCCAGCTCACCACCCCTCGCCGGAGGGAGCTCCTACGAGCAGTACTTC
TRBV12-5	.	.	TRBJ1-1	CASGFTGPTNTEAFF	TGTGCTAGTGGTTTTACAGGGCCAACGAACACTGAAGCTTTCTTT
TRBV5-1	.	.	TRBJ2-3	CASSLAQVRDTQYF	TGCGCCAGCAGCTTGGCGCAGGTCAGAGATACGCAGTATTTT
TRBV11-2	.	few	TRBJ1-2	CASSLAVVGYGYTF	TGTGCCAGCAGCTTAGCTGTGGTGGGCTATGGCTACACCTTC
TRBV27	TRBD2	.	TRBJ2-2	CATYRGGVNTGELFF	TGTGCCACCTATAGGGGAGGGGTTAACACCGGGGAGCTGTTTTTT
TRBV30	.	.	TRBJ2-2	CAWTLPNTYTGELFF	TGTGCCTGGACCCTCCCCAATACCTACACCGGGGAGCTGTTTTTT
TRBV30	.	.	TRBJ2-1	CAWSNLAASYNEQFF	TGTGCCTGGAGTAACTTAGCGGCCTCCTACAATGAGCAGTTCTTC
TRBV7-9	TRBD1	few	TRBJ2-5	CASSLSGGRETQYF	TGTGCCAGCAGCTTATCAGGGGGACGGGAGACCCAGTACTTC
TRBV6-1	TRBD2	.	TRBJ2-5	CASSATTSGETQYF	TGTGCCAGCAGTGCTACGACTAGCGGAGAGACCCAGTACTTC
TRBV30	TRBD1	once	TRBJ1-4	CAWGQVANEKLFF	TGTGCCTGGGGACAGGTTGCTAATGAAAAACTGTTTTTT
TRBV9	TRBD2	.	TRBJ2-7	CASSVDGGDEQYF	TGTGCCAGCAGCGTAGACGGGGGGGACGAGCAGTACTTC
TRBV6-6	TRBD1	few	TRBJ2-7	CASSTRDRVYEQYF	TGTGCCAGCAGTACCCGGGACAGGGTCTACGAGCAGTACTTC
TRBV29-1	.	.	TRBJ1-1	CSAGPGLLGTVVAFF	TGCAGCGCCGGTCCCGGGTTGCTAGGGACTGTGGTAGCTTTCTTT
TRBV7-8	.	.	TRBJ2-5	CASSLGTLRETQYF	TGTGCCAGCAGCTTAGGGACCCTCCGGGAGACCCAGTACTTC
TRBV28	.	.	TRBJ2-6	CASHLSFTKSSGANVLTF	TGTGCCAGCCACCTATCCTTCACTAAGAGCTCTGGGGCCAACGTCCTGACTTTC
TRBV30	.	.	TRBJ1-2	CAWTMERDDYGYTF	TGTGCCTGGACCATGGAGAGGGATGACTATGGCTACACCTTC
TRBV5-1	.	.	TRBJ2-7	CASSTGVHYEQYF	TGCGCCAGCAGCACCGGGGTTCACTACGAGCAGTACTTC
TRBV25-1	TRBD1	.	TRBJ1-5	CASSGGTGGNQPQHF	TGTGCCAGCAGTGGCGGGACAGGGGGCAATCAGCCCCAGCATTTT